The rows below give T cell receptor beta chains drawn from one sample of a study of cytomegalovirus exposure and HLA in healthy donors. Produced via immunoSEQ multiplex PCR; TCRdb's table is partial and in-frame only. The table shows 140,000 or so clones, with about three fifths occurring only once. Sequenced input: PBMCs. All receptors derive from a male donor in good health and CMV-seronegative. Each CDR3 is given with its conserved first and last residue. The D gene is left open where the match is weak. Clone size appears in some rows only: once, few, many, or a class for an expanded clone.

v_call,j_call,d_call,clone_size,cdr3_aa,cdr3_nt
TRBV10-3,TRBJ1-3,.,.,CAISDPGNTIYF,TGTGCCATAAGCGACCCTGGAAACACCATATATTTT
TRBV30,TRBJ2-7,.,.,CAWRPSRTYEQYF,TGTGCCTGGAGACCTAGTAGGACCTACGAGCAGTACTTC
TRBV4-2,TRBJ2-1,TRBD2,.,CASSSPAGTRSNEQFF,TGTGCCAGCAGCTCCCCGGCCGGGACTAGAAGCAATGAGCAGTTCTTC
TRBV7-9,TRBJ2-7,.,.,CASSLEGWAEQYF,TGTGCCAGCAGCTTAGAGGGGTGGGCCGAGCAGTACTTC
TRBV2,TRBJ1-1,.,once,CASSRTRGGTEAFF,TGTGCCAGCAGTAGGACAAGGGGGGGAACTGAAGCTTTCTTT
TRBV27,TRBJ2-1,.,.,CASSLAGLGNEQFF,TGTGCCAGCAGTTTAGCAGGGCTCGGCAATGAGCAGTTCTTC
TRBV6-1,TRBJ2-1,TRBD2,few,CASSSGGGNEQFF,TGTGCCAGCAGTAGCGGGGGGGGCAATGAGCAGTTCTTC
TRBV7-2,TRBJ2-3,.,.,CASSLARAGASTDTQYF,TGTGCCAGCAGCTTAGCTAGGGCGGGGGCTAGCACAGATACGCAGTATTTT
TRBV29-1,TRBJ2-3,.,.,CSALAQTQYF,TGCAGCGCCCTGGCACAGACGCAGTATTTT
TRBV18,TRBJ1-6,TRBD1,few,CASSRRTGGDSPLHF,TGTGCCAGCTCACGCCGGACAGGGGGAGACTCACCCCTCCACTTT
TRBV19,TRBJ1-2,.,.,CASTGGNGYTF,TGTGCCAGTACGGGAGGGAACGGCTACACCTTC
TRBV2,TRBJ2-5,.,few,CASNRDIQETQYF,TGTGCCAGCAACAGGGATATCCAAGAGACCCAGTACTTC
TRBV5-1,TRBJ1-6,TRBD1,.,CASSSSGTGHNSPLHF,TGCGCCAGCAGCTCTTCCGGGACAGGCCATAATTCACCCCTCCACTTT
TRBV18,TRBJ1-1,TRBD1,.,CASSLRGEDTEAFF,TGTGCCAGCTCCCTCAGGGGGGAAGATACTGAAGCTTTCTTT
TRBV7-3,TRBJ2-5,.,.,CASSPSGYQETQYF,TGTGCCAGCAGTCCGAGCGGCTACCAAGAGACCCAGTACTTC
TRBV19,TRBJ1-3,.,few,CASSIVQGASSGNTIYF,TGTGCCAGTAGTATAGTCCAGGGCGCCTCCTCTGGAAACACCATATATTTT
TRBV6-5,TRBJ1-1,.,.,CASNEGGAWAEAFF,TGTGCCAGCAACGAAGGGGGGGCTTGGGCTGAAGCTTTCTTT
TRBV7-9,TRBJ2-7,.,.,CASSSYTERRAYEQYF,TGTGCCAGCAGCTCGTACACGGAGAGGAGGGCCTACGAGCAGTACTTC
TRBV28,TRBJ1-5,.,.,CASSPTVLNQPQHF,TGTGCCAGCAGTCCGACAGTGCTCAATCAGCCCCAGCATTTT
TRBV5-5,TRBJ1-6,.,few,CASSLVGMFLNSPLHF,TGTGCCAGCAGCTTGGTTGGCATGTTTTTAAATTCACCCCTCCACTTT
TRBV7-8,TRBJ1-2,.,.,CASSVQGSYGYTF,TGTGCCAGCAGCGTACAGGGCTCATATGGCTACACCTTC
TRBV25-1,TRBJ2-1,TRBD1,.,CASRLGQVNNEQFF,TGTGCCAGCAGGTTAGGACAGGTCAATAATGAGCAGTTCTTC
TRBV18,TRBJ1-2,.,.,CASSPPVGQQGYTF,TGTGCCAGCTCACCACCCGTCGGACAACAGGGCTACACCTTC
TRBV28,TRBJ2-2,.,.,CASTTASYTGELFF,TGTGCCAGCACGACAGCTTCTTACACCGGGGAGCTGTTTTTT
TRBV9,TRBJ1-2,TRBD1,few,CASSVQGQDYGYTF,TGTGCCAGCAGCGTCCAGGGACAGGACTATGGCTACACCTTC
TRBV5-1,TRBJ1-1,TRBD1,once,CASSSQGPNTEAFF,TGCGCCAGCAGTTCACAGGGGCCGAACACTGAAGCTTTCTTT
TRBV7-2,TRBJ2-3,.,.,CASSLEGRLRTDTQYF,TGTGCCAGCAGCTTAGAAGGGAGGCTCCGCACAGATACGCAGTATTTT
TRBV7-9,TRBJ1-1,.,.,CASSPVYVNTEAFF,TGTGCCAGCAGCCCGGTTTACGTCAACACTGAAGCTTTCTTT
TRBV5-1,TRBJ2-7,TRBD1,.,CASSLGQEGQGYEQYF,TGCGCCAGCAGCTTGGGACAGGAAGGACAGGGCTACGAGCAGTACTTC
TRBV5-5,TRBJ1-1,.,.,CASSLGPTGNTEAFF,TGTGCCAGCAGCTTGGGGCCAACGGGGAACACTGAAGCTTTCTTT
TRBV7-3,TRBJ2-3,TRBD2,.,CASSLSGGHTDTQYF,TGTGCCAGCAGCCTAAGCGGGGGACACACAGATACGCAGTATTTT
TRBV4-1,TRBJ2-3,.,.,CASRYEVGPGATDTQYF,TGCGCCAGCAGGTACGAAGTCGGACCGGGAGCAACAGATACGCAGTATTTT
TRBV4-1,TRBJ1-1,TRBD1,.,CASSPPDRERTEAFF,TGCGCCAGCAGCCCCCCCGACAGGGAACGGACTGAAGCTTTCTTT
TRBV5-4,TRBJ2-7,.,.,CASSSFVSSYEQYF,TGTGCCAGCAGTTCCTTTGTGTCCTCCTACGAGCAGTACTTC
TRBV28,TRBJ2-7,.,.,CASALTEMGYEQYF,TGTGCCAGCGCATTGACAGAGATGGGTTACGAGCAGTACTTC
TRBV13,TRBJ2-5,TRBD1,few,CASSFLSGTGGETQYF,TGTGCCAGCAGCTTCCTTTCGGGGACAGGAGGAGAGACCCAGTACTTC
TRBV5-6,TRBJ2-1,TRBD2,.,CASSLRGSGLAGGWNEQFF,TGTGCCAGCAGCTTGAGGGGTTCGGGCCTAGCGGGGGGGTGGAATGAGCAGTTCTTC
TRBV6-5,TRBJ2-5,.,.,CASSTGGKTQYF,TGTGCCAGCAGTACTGGAGGCAAGACCCAGTACTTC
TRBV7-2,TRBJ2-3,.,few,CASSPSFDTQYF,TGTGCCAGCAGCCCCTCTTTCGATACGCAGTATTTT
TRBV7-9,TRBJ2-3,TRBD2,.,CASSLWTSGGKHTDTQYF,TGTGCCAGCAGCCTCTGGACTAGCGGGGGCAAACACACAGATACGCAGTATTTT
TRBV28,TRBJ2-7,.,few,CASSYGRYEQYF,TGTGCCAGCAGTTATGGCCGCTACGAGCAGTACTTC
TRBV5-1,TRBJ1-1,.,few,CASSWGGVYTEAFF,TGCGCCAGCAGCTGGGGGGGGGTTTACACTGAAGCTTTCTTT
TRBV27,TRBJ1-6,TRBD1,.,CASRWGQGGRSPLHF,TGTGCCAGCAGATGGGGACAGGGAGGTCGGTCACCCCTCCACTTT
TRBV7-9,TRBJ2-7,.,.,CASSRGSSSYEQYF,TGTGCCAGCAGTCGGGGGTCCTCTTCCTACGAGCAGTACTTC